The present T cell receptor (beta chain) was sequenced within a study of blood T cell repertoires in COVID-19. The CDR3 covers 13 residues. Trimming shortened V by 5 bases and J by 5 bases, and 10 bases separated the two germline ends. Profiled with immunoSEQ multiplex PCR; TCRdb holds only in-frame clones, not every one. Among tens of thousands of clones, over 80% were seen once, and the ten largest hold around 10%. This receptor was taken from a human donor in a cohort sampled during active COVID-19. The gene calls are TRBV12-3 or TRBV12-4 and TRBJ1-5; D ambiguous. Source material: peripheral blood. CDR3 in DNA: TGTGCCAGCAGTCTAGAGAGGGATCAGCCCCAGCATTTT. Translated: CASSLERDQPQHF.